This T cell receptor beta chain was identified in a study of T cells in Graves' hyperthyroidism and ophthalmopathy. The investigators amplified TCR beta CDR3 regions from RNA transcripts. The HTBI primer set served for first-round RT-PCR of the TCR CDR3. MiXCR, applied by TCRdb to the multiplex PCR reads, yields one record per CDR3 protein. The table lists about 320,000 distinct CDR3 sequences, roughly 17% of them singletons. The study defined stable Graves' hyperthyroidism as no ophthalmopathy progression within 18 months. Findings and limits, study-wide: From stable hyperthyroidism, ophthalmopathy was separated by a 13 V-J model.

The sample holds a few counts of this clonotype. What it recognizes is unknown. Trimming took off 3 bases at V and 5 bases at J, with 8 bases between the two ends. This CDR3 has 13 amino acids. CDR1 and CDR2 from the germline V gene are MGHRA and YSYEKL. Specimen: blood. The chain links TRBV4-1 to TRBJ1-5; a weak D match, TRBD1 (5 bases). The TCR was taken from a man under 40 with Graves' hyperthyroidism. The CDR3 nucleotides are TGCGCCAGCAGCCAGGGACCCTATCAGCCCCAGCATTTT. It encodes CASSQGPYQPQHF.